Listed here are 17 T cell receptor beta chains from one sample, sequenced in a study of blood T cell repertoires in COVID-19. Only in-frame clones appear in the TCRdb table, and some are missing; sequencing was by immunoSEQ multiplex PCR. This table holds tens of thousands of clones, roughly 87% found once. Material for sequencing was peripheral blood. These receptors were collected from a male donor with acute or convalescent COVID-19.

The table lists this clone with a count of one. This chain connects TRBV19 to TRBJ1-6, with 10 bases identical to TRBD1. V shed 6 bases and J 5 bases; nucleotides not matched to a gene: 4. Germline loops: CDR1 LNHDA, CDR2 SQIVND (reference sequence). CDR3 length: 15 amino acids. Here the CDR3 DNA reads TGTGCCAGTAGCCTGGGACAGGGGAATAATTCACCCCTCCACTTT. As protein: CASSLGQGNNSPLHF.

The J gene is TRBJ2-2, the V gene TRBV5-1; tentatively, D is TRBD2 (6 bases). From germline, CDR1 is SGHRS and CDR2 YFSETQ. This CDR3 is 14 amino acids long. V lost 5 bases to trimming and J lost 5 bases, with 13 bases between them. The CDR3 here is CASSIREETGELFF. The CDR3 nucleotides are TGCGCCAGCAGTATCAGGGAGGAGACCGGGGAGCTGTTTTTT.

CDR3 loop: CASSQGLSRTGPTYEQYF. Here the CDR3 DNA reads TGTGCCAGCAGCCAAGGACTGTCGAGGACAGGGCCCACCTACGAGCAGTACTTC. The gene calls are TRBV3-1 (or the pseudogene TRBV3-2) and TRBJ2-7; 8 nucleotides line up with TRBD1. The germline V gene encodes CDR1 LGHDT and CDR2 YNNKEL (reference sequence). V shed 1 base, J shed 2 bases, and the junction held 13 bases outside the gene matches. The CDR3 consists of 18 residues.

The chain combines TRBV5-4 with TRBJ2-5; 10 bases fit TRBD2. Trimming cost V 2 bases and J 1 base; bases outside gene matches: 2. This CDR3 region has 15 residues. The germline gives CDR1 SGHNT, CDR2 YYREEE (reference sequence). CDR3 DNA: TGTGCCAGCAGCTTTAGGACTAGCGGCCAAGAGACCCAGTACTTC. Its translation is CASSFRTSGQETQYF.

The chain uses TRBV5-1 and TRBJ2-3; 12 nucleotides match TRBD2. CDR3 size: 16 residues. Germline V CDR1 and CDR2: SGHRS, YFSETQ. J lost 2 bases, V lost 0 bases, and 1 base had no gene match. The CDR3 region is CASSLGLAGVTDTQYF. The CDR3 DNA reads as TGCGCCAGCAGCTTGGGACTAGCGGGGGTCACAGATACGCAGTATTTT.

The J gene is TRBJ2-5, the V gene TRBV24-1, with TRBD2 matching 7 bases. The CDR3 runs to 13 residues. The V segment lost 5 bases and the J segment 7 bases; nucleotides outside the gene matches: 6. Germline values: CDR1 KGHDR, CDR2 SFDVKD. DNA for the CDR3: TGTGCCACCAGTGCCTCGACGGGGGGGACCCAGTACTTC. The encoded protein is CATSASTGGTQYF.

This clone was seen only a few times. This rearrangement joins TRBV14 to TRBJ1-6; 8 bases are a match to TRBD1. V shed 4 bases, J shed 0 bases, and the junction held 5 bases outside the gene matches. Germline V gene data show CDR1 as SGHDN and CDR2 as FVKESK. The CDR3 spans 17 residues. CDR3 DNA sequence: TGTGCCAGCAGCCGGGACAGGACGAGCTCCTATAATTCACCCCTCCACTTT. Protein: CASSRDRTSSYNSPLHF.

The V gene is TRBV7-9, the J gene TRBJ2-5, with 12 positions matching TRBD1. The CDR3 is 17 residues long. V shed 3 bases, J shed 5 bases, and the junction held 10 bases outside the gene matches. Per germline, CDR1 SEHNR and CDR2 FQNEAQ (reference sequence). The CDR3 here is CASSFSSGTGGYETQYF. In DNA, the CDR3 is TGTGCCAGCAGCTTCTCATCCGGGACAGGGGGCTACGAGACCCAGTACTTC. The entire variable domain, with the rest obtained from reference TRBV7-9 and TRBJ2-5, is as follows: DTGVSQNPRHKITKRGQNVTFRCDPISEHNRLYWYRQTLGQGPEFLTYFQNEAQLEKSRLLSDRFSAERPKGSFSTLEIQRTEQGDSAMYLCASSFSSGTGGYETQYFGPGTRLLVL.

This chain links TRBV15 with TRBJ1-3; D is perhaps TRBD1 (6 bases). Per the germline V gene, CDR1 is LNHNV and CDR2 is YYDKDF (reference sequence). This CDR3 comprises 16 residues. V lost 0 bases and J lost 0, with 9 bases in between. This chain's CDR3 is CATSRDRQASGNTIYF. For the CDR3, the DNA is TGTGCCACCAGCAGAGATCGACAGGCCTCTGGAAACACCATATATTTT.

The rearrangement links TRBV19 to TRBJ2-7; 7 bases fit TRBD1. The trim removed 10 bases at V and 1 base at J, leaving 7 bases unmatched. In germline, CDR1 is LNHDA, CDR2 SQIVND (reference sequence). This CDR3 region has 13 residues. CDR3 amino acids: CATSDRTSYEQYF. The CDR3 DNA follows: TGTGCCACCTCGGACAGGACTTCCTACGAGCAGTACTTC.

The V and J genes are TRBV6-5 and TRBJ2-2, with D tentatively TRBD2 (6 bases). The CDR3 has 15 residues. Trimming stripped 3 bases from V and 1 base from J, with 9 bases between. The germline CDR1 and CDR2 sequences are MNHEY and SVGAGI. The CDR3 loop reads CASSYGTLNTGELFF. The CDR3 nucleotides are TGTGCCAGCAGTTATGGGACTTTGAACACCGGGGAGCTGTTTTTT.

The chain combines TRBV5-4 with TRBJ2-7; 10 bases are a match to TRBD1. Trimming cost V 2 bases and J 6 bases; bases outside gene matches: 8. CDR1 SGHNT and CDR2 YYREEE come from the germline V gene (reference sequence). The CDR3 has 15 amino acids. CDR3 in DNA: TGTGCCAGCAGCTTTCTTGTGACAGGGGGCGGCGAGCAGTACTTC. Translating it yields CASSFLVTGGGEQYF.

This sequence joins TRBV5-1 and TRBJ2-3; 10 bases match TRBD2. CDR3 length equals 15 residues. In germline, CDR1 is SGHRS, CDR2 YFSETQ. J lost 2 bases, V lost 6 bases, and 6 bases had no gene match. CDR3 sequence: CASNHLAGATDTQYF. In DNA form, the CDR3 reads TGCGCCAGCAACCACCTAGCGGGGGCCACAGATACGCAGTATTTT. Filled out from reference TRBV5-1 and TRBJ2-3, the complete variable domain reads KAGVTQTPRYLIKTRGQQVTLSCSPISGHRSVSWYQQTPGQGLQFLFEYFSETQRNKGNFPGRFSGRQFSNSRSEMNVSTLELGDSALYLCASNHLAGATDTQYFGPGTRLTVL.

The V call is TRBV18, the J call TRBJ1-1; 9 bases agree with TRBD1. Germline V lookup: CDR1 KGHSH, CDR2 LQKENI. Unmatched junction bases numbered 7, after V lost 6 bases and J lost 5 bases. The CDR3 extends over 14 amino acids. This chain's CDR3 is CASSLDRGRTEAFF. In nucleotides, the CDR3 is TGTGCCAGCTCCCTAGACAGGGGGAGGACTGAAGCTTTCTTT.

The chain has TRBV9 and TRBJ2-3; TRBD2 agrees at 13 bases. The CDR3 runs 17 residues. Unmatched junction bases numbered 12, after V lost 0 bases and J lost 11 bases. CDR1 and CDR2 (germline): SGDLS, YYNGEE. The CDR3 bases are TGTGCCAGCAGCGTAGCGACTAGCGGGGGGCCCTTGGGGGGGCAGTATTTT. As protein: CASSVATSGGPLGGQYF.

This clone was counted a few times. The chain uses TRBV7-9 and TRBJ1-5; 8 bases match TRBD1. The length of the CDR3 is 14 residues. The V segment lost 4 bases and the J segment 5 bases; nucleotides outside the gene matches: 4. CDR1 is SEHNR and CDR2 is FQNEAQ in the germline V gene (reference sequence). The CDR3 nucleotides read TGTGCCAGCAGCTCAGGGGGCGCGGATCAGCCCCAGCATTTT. Translation gives CASSSGGADQPQHF.

This clone was recorded only once. V and J are TRBV18 and TRBJ2-1; 7 nucleotides line up with TRBD1. CDR1 KGHSH and CDR2 LQKENI come from the germline V gene. The V segment lost 4 bases and the J segment 1 base; nucleotides outside the gene matches: 4. There are 15 residues in the CDR3. CDR3 DNA: TGTGCCAGCTCACGGGACAGCTCGTCCTACAATGAGCAGTTCTTC. Its protein product is CASSRDSSSYNEQFF.